This T cell receptor (beta chain) stems from a study of T cell changes during pregnancy in multiple sclerosis. TCRdb keeps only in-frame clones here, not all; method: immunoSEQ multiplex PCR. The sample yields approximately 60,000 clones, approximately 94% seen once. With 6 bases removed from V and 6 bases from J, the gap between germline ends came to 22 bases. Germline assignment: CDR1 MDHEN and CDR2 SYDVKM. The CDR3 sequence is 16 residues long. The material was CD8+ T cells from peripheral blood mononuclear cells, obtained in the third trimester of pregnancy. The chain links TRBV28 to TRBJ2-3; D remains ambiguous. This receptor was obtained from a female donor with multiple sclerosis, enrolled in a pregnancy study. The CDR3 sequence is CASSALVAEVGDTQYF. CDR3 nucleotide sequence: TGTGCCAGCAGCGCCTTGGTAGCTGAGGTTGGGGATACGCAGTATTTT.